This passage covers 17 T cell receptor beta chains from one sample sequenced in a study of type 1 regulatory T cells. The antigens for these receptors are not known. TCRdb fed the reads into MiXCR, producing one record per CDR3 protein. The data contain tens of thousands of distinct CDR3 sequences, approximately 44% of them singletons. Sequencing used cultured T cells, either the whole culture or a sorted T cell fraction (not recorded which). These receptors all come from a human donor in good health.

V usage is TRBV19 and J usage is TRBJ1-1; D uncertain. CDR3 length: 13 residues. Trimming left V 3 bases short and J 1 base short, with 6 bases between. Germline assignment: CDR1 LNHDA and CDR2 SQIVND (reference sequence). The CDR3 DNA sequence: TGTGCCAGTAGTATTCGAGGGAACACTGAAGCTTTCTTT. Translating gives CASSIRGNTEAFF.

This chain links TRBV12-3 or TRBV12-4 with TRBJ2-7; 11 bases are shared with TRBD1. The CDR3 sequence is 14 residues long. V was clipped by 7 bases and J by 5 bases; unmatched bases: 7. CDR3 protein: CASTFGTGGNEQYF. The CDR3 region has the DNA TGTGCCAGCACCTTCGGGACAGGGGGGAACGAGCAGTACTTC.

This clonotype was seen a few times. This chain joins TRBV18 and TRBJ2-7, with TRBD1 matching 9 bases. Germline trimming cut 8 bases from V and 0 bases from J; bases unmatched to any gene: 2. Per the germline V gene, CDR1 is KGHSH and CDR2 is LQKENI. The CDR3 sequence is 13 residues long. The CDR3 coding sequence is TGTGCCAGCCAGGGACAGGGCTCCTACGAGCAGTACTTC. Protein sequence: CASQGQGSYEQYF.

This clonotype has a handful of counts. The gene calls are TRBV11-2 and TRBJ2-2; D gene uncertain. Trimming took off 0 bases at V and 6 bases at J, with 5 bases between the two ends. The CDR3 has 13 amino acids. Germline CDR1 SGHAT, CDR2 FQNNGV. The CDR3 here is CASSLESSGELFF. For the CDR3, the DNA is TGTGCCAGCAGCTTAGAGAGCTCCGGGGAGCTGTTTTTT.

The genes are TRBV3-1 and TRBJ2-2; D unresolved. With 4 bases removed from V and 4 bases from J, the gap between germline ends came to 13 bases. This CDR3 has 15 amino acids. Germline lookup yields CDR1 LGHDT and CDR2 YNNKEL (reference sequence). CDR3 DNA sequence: TGTGCCAGCAGCCTCGGTGGCAGGTTCACCGGGGAGCTGTTTTTT. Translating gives CASSLGGRFTGELFF.

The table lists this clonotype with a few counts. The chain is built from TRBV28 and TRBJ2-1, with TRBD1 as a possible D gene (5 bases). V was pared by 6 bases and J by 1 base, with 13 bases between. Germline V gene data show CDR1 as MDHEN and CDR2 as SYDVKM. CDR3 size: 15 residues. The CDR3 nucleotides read TGTGCCAGCAGGTCTTCTGGGGCGTCCTACAATGAGCAGTTCTTC. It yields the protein CASRSSGASYNEQFF.

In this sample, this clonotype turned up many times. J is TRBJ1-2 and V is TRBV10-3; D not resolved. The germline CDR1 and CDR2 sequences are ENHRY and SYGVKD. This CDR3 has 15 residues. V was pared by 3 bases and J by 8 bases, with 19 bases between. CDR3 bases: TGTGCCATCAGTGACTGGAAAAACCCTGCGGAAGGCTACACCTTC. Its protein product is CAISDWKNPAEGYTF.

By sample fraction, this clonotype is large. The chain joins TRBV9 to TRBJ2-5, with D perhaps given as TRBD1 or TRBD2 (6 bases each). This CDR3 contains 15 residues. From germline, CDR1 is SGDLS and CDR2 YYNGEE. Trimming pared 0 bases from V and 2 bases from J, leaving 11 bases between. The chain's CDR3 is CASSVGGGKQETQYF. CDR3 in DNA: TGTGCCAGCAGCGTAGGAGGGGGGAAGCAAGAGACCCAGTACTTC. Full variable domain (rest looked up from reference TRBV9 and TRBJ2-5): DSGVTQTPKHLITATGQRVTLRCSPRSGDLSVYWYQQSLDQGLQFLIQYYNGEERAKGNILERFSAQQFPDLHSELNLSSLELGDSALYFCASSVGGGKQETQYFGPGTRLLVL.

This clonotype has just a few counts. The CDR3 reads CASSLRRPEEKLFF. The CDR3 bases are TGTGCCAGCAGTTTACGGAGACCCGAAGAAAAACTGTTTTTT. The chain employs TRBV6-6 and TRBJ1-4; no clear D gene. CDR3 length: 14 amino acids. CDR1 and CDR2 (germline): MNHNY, SVGAGI (reference sequence). Trimming left V 4 bases short and J 8 bases short, with 14 bases between.

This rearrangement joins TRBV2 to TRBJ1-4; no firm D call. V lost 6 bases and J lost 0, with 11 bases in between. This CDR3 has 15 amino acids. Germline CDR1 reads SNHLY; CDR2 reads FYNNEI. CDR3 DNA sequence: TGTGCCAGCAGCCCCGGGGATTCAACTAATGAAAAACTGTTTTTT. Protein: CASSPGDSTNEKLFF.

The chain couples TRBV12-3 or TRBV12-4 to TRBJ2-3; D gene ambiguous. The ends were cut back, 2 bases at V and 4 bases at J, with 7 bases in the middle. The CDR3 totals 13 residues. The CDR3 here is CASSLKAADTQYF. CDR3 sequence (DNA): TGTGCCAGCAGTTTAAAAGCAGCAGATACGCAGTATTTT.

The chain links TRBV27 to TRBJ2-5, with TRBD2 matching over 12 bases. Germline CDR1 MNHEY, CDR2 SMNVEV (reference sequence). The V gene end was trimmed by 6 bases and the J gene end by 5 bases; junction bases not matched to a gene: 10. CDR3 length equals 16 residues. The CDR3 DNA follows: TGTGCCAGCAGCCCAACGACTAGCGGGGGTTGGGAGACCCAGTACTTC. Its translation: CASSPTTSGGWETQYF.

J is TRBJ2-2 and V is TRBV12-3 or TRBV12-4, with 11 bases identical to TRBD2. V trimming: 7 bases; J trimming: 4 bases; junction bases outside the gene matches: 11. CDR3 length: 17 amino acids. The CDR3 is CASTPSLGTSGTGELFF. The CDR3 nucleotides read TGTGCCAGCACCCCCAGTTTAGGGACTAGCGGCACCGGGGAGCTGTTTTTT.

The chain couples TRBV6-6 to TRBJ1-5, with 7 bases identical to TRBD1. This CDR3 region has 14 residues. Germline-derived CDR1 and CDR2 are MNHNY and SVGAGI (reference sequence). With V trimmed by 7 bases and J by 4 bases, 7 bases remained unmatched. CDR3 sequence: CASTDRSANQPQHF. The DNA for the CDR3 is TGTGCCAGCACGGACAGGAGCGCAAATCAGCCCCAGCATTTT.

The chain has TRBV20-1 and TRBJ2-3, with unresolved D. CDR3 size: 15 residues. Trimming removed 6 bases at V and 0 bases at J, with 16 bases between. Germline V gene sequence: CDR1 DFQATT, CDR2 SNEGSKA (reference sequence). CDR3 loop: CSADHRESSTDTQYF. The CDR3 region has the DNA TGCAGTGCAGATCACAGAGAGTCTAGCACAGATACGCAGTATTTT.

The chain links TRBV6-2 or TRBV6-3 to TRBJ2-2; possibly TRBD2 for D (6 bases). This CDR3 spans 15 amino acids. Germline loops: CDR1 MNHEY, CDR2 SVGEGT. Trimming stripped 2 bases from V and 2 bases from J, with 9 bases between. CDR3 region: CASSYVAANTGELFF. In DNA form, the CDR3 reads TGTGCCAGCAGTTACGTAGCGGCTAACACCGGGGAGCTGTTTTTT.

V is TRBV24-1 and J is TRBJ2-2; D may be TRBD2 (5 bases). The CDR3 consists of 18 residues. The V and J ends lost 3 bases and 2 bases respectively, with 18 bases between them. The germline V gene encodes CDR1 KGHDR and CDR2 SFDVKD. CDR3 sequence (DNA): TGTGCCACCAGTGATCCCACCGGGGTGGCAGATAACACCGGGGAGCTGTTTTTT. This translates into CATSDPTGVADNTGELFF.